This T cell receptor beta chain was observed in a study of blood T cell repertoires in COVID-19. Looking at the study overall: Samples of COVID-19 (acute and convalescent) were obtained from the United States, Italy and Spain. The cDNA or gDNA used as material had been derived from T cells, B-cell-depleted T cells, or PBMCs.

Germline CDR1 reads SGHNT; CDR2 reads YYREEE (reference sequence). Germline trimming cut 2 bases from V and 6 bases from J; bases unmatched to any gene: 5. The CDR3 length is 14 residues. Per the authors' pipeline: Reference gene primer amplification yielded estimated nucleated cell counts. Assay: immunoSEQ multiplex PCR; the TCRdb copy retains only in-frame clones and omits some. D and trimming come from the DNA, and the V and J calls and clone size come from that table. Here the sample spans about 50,000 clones, around 92% being singletons. This clone was counted a single time. The rearrangement links TRBV5-4 to TRBJ1-2; 9 nucleotides align to TRBD1. Sequencing was performed on peripheral blood. The receptor's source is a man aged 45-65 years with active COVID-19. This chain's CDR3 is CASSLNRGPDGYTF. For the CDR3, the DNA is TGTGCCAGCAGCTTAAACAGGGGGCCTGATGGCTACACCTTC.